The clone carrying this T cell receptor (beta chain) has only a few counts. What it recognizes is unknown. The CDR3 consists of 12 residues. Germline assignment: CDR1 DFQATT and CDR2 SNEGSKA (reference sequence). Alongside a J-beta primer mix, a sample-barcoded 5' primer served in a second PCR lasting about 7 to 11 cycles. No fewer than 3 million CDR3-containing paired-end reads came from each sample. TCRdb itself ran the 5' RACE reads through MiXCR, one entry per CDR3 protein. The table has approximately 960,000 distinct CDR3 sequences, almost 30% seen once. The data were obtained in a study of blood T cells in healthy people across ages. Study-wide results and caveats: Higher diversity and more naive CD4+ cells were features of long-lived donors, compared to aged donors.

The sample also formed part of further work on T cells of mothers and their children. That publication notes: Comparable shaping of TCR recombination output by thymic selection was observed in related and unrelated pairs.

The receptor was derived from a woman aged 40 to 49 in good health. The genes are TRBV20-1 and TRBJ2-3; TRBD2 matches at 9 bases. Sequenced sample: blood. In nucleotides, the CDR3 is TGCAGCTTAGCGGGGGTAGCAGATACGCAGTATTTT. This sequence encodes CSLAGVADTQYF.